This T cell receptor beta chain originates from a study of control samples from healthy donors and cancer patients. The CDR3 covers 17 residues. Trimming took 1 base from V and 8 from J, leaving 18 bases between them. Germline V lookup: CDR1 LGHDT, CDR2 YNNKEL (reference sequence). Sequenced by immunoSEQ multiplex PCR; TCRdb stores in-frame clones only, minus some. In the table there are about 110,000 clones, 82% of which are singletons. J is TRBJ1-6 and V is TRBV3-1 (or the pseudogene TRBV3-2); maybe TRBD1 (5 bases). Input material: blood. The TCR was taken from a man younger than 30 in good health. The CDR3 region has the DNA TGTGCCAGCAGCCAAGGAGCTCGAAGGGGACCCGATTCACCCCTCCACTTT. It translates to CASSQGARRGPDSPLHF.